A single sample is the source of the 28 T cell receptor beta chains below, sequenced in a study of tissue T cells after allogeneic stem cell transplantation. Produced via immunoSEQ multiplex PCR; TCRdb's table is partial and in-frame only. The sample includes about 50,000 clones, 73% of them seen just once. The specimen sequenced was sorted cells pooled from one or two spleens. These receptors all stem from a pool of C57BL/6 mice in good health.

Turning to this clone: Each gene name is a mouse one. The read gets to within 1 residue of the CDR3 end, and the germline J gene fills in the rest. This rearrangement joins TRBV19 to TRBJ2-7, with 9 bases aligning to TRBD1. The germline V gene has CDR1 FNHDT and CDR2 SITEND (reference sequence). CDR3 length equals 14 residues. J lost 3 bases, V lost 2 bases, and 3 bases had no gene match. Partial CDR3 DNA: TGTGCCAGCAGTATGGAGACAGGGGGCTATGAACAGTAC. Translated, it gives CASSMETGGYEQY. The whole CDR3 protein is CASSMETGGYEQYF.

A remark on this clone: The genes are named according to mouse. The read ends 1 residue shy of where the CDR3 ends; the end is completed using the germline J gene. The rearrangement links TRBV17 to TRBJ2-3; D gene unclear. V gave up 3 bases and J gave up 1 base, with 5 bases separating them. The germline CDR1 and CDR2 sequences are MNHDT and YYDKIL. This CDR3 is 13 amino acids long. The CDR3 sequence: CASSRGGAETLYF. The sequenced part of the CDR3 DNA is TGTGCTAGCAGTAGGGGTGGTGCAGAAACGCTGTAT.

For this clone: The genes and germline here are from mouse. The CDR3 extends 1 residue past the end of the read, so its final part is completed from the germline J gene. The V gene is TRBV13-2, the J gene TRBJ2-4; no clear D. CDR1 NNHNN and CDR2 SYGAGS come from the germline V gene (reference sequence). The CDR3 consists of 13 residues. V was clipped by 4 bases and J by 0 bases, with 6 bases between them. Incomplete CDR3 DNA: TGTGCCAGCGGTCCGACTAGTCAAAACACCTTGTAC. Its translation is CASGPTSQNTLY. The entire CDR3 reads CASGPTSQNTLYF.

As regards this clone: Mouse names are used for the genes. The CDR3 extends 1 residue past the end of the read, so its final part is completed from the germline J gene. The chain combines TRBV3 with TRBJ1-1; possible D gene TRBD1, 6 bases. CDR1 and CDR2 from the germline V gene are SNHLY and FYNGKV (reference sequence). Trimming took 8 bases from V and 0 from J, leaving 10 bases between them. This CDR3 has 13 amino acids. CDR3 amino acids: CASSGGSNTEVFF. CDR3 bases read: TGTGCCAGCTCGGGGGGCTCAAACACAGAAGTCTTC.

In regard to this clone: Genes here carry mouse names. The read falls 1 residue short of the CDR3 end, and the missing part is taken from the germline J gene. The chain links TRBV1 to TRBJ2-1; 10 bases line up with TRBD2. The length of the CDR3 is 14 residues. Germline CDR1 is NSQYPW and CDR2 is LRSPGD (reference sequence). V lost 2 bases, J lost 7 bases, and 2 bases stayed unmatched. The CDR3 bases that were read are TGCACCTGCAGTGCACTGGGGGGGCGGGCTGAGCAGTTC. Translation gives CTCSALGGRAEQF. The CDR3 reads in full as CTCSALGGRAEQFF.

This clone has just a few counts. The gene symbols are mouse symbols. The covered CDR3 bases are TGTGCCTGGAGTCTCAGGGAGGGGGCTCCGCTT. Translation: CAWSLREGAPL. The full CDR3 protein reads CAWSLREGAPLF. The chain is built from TRBV31 and TRBJ1-5; possibly TRBD1 for D (5 bases). Read sequence stops 1 residue before the CDR3 end, and the germline J gene provides the missing end. This CDR3 is built from 12 residues. Trimming took off 0 bases at V and 9 bases at J, with 9 bases between the two ends. CDR1 and CDR2 from the germline V gene are GKSSPN and SITVG.

As regards this clone: The genes and germline here are from mouse. The read finishes 1 residue shy of the CDR3 end, and the germline J gene is used to complete it. Other DNA variants within this sample encode the same CDR3. This chain links TRBV29 with TRBJ1-2, with D unresolved. This CDR3 is 13 amino acids long. V was cut by 0 bases and J by 0 bases, with 2 bases left in between. Germline lookup yields CDR1 MSHET and CDR2 SYDVDS. The CDR3 sequence is CASSLSTNSDYTF. The sequenced CDR3 bases are TGTGCTAGCAGTTTATCGACAAACTCCGACTACACC. The entire variable domain, with the rest obtained from reference TRBV29 and TRBJ1-2, is as follows: DMKVTQMPRYLIKRMGENVLLECGQDMSHETMYWYRQDPGLGLQLIYISYDVDSNSEGDIPKGYRVSRKKREHFSLILDSAKTNQTSVYFCASSLSTNSDYTFGSGTRLLVI.

On this clone itself: These gene names are mouse names. The CDR3 end falls 1 residue outside the read, so it is completed with the germline J gene. The rearrangement joins TRBV26 to TRBJ2-2, with 8 bases lining up with TRBD2. Germline CDR1 reads KGHPV; CDR2 reads FQNQEV (reference sequence). V lost 5 bases, J lost 5 bases, and 4 bases stayed unmatched. The CDR3 runs 14 residues. The CDR3 loop reads CASSNWGRTGQLYF. CDR3 bases read: TGTGCCAGCAGTAACTGGGGGCGTACCGGGCAGCTCTAC.

Points on this clone: The germline and genes are mouse ones. The sequenced fragment ends 1 residue before the CDR3 boundary, so the rest is inferred from the germline J gene. Other DNA variants within this sample encode the same CDR3. This sequence joins TRBV19 and TRBJ2-7; TRBD1 agrees at 11 bases. Trimming at V came to 2 bases and at J to 3 bases, leaving 1 base not matched to a gene. Looked up from germline, CDR1 is FNHDT and CDR2 is SITEND (reference sequence). The CDR3 runs 14 residues. Incomplete CDR3 DNA: TGTGCCAGCAGTATCGGGACAGGGGGCTATGAACAGTAC. It encodes CASSIGTGGYEQY. The full-length CDR3 reads as CASSIGTGGYEQYF.

Points on this clone: The gene names given are mouse names. The observed sequence ends 1 residue before the CDR3 terminus, with the missing tail filled in from the germline J gene. The J gene is TRBJ2-2, the V gene TRBV1; maybe TRBD2 (6 bases). V lost 3 bases to trimming and J lost 0 bases, with 11 bases between them. CDR3 length equals 16 residues. Germline CDR1 NSQYPW, CDR2 LRSPGD (reference sequence). CDR3 sequence: CTCSARLGSNTGQLYF. The covered CDR3 bases are TGCACCTGCAGTGCTCGTCTGGGGTCAAACACCGGGCAGCTCTAC. Full variable domain (missing parts from reference TRBV1 and TRBJ2-2): VTLLEQNPRWRLVPRGQAVNLRCILKNSQYPWMSWYQQDLQKQLQWLFTLRSPGDKEVKSLPGADYLATRVTDTELRLQVANMSQGRTLYCTCSARLGSNTGQLYFGEGSKLTVL.

As concerns this clone: Genes and germline come from the mouse. The CDR3 end lies 1 residue beyond the end of the read and is filled in from the germline J gene. The rearrangement joins TRBV4 to TRBJ2-1; D ambiguous. The V gene's germline CDR1 is LGHDT and CDR2 YNNKQL (reference sequence). The CDR3 loop spans 12 amino acids. The V end was cut by 3 bases, the J end by 0 bases, with 0 bases between. CDR3: CASSYNYAEQFF. The sequenced part of the CDR3 DNA is TGTGCCAGCAGCTATAACTATGCTGAGCAGTTC.

Details on this clone: Mouse germline and gene names are used. The CDR3 extends 1 residue past the end of the read, so its final part is completed from the germline J gene. The chain uses TRBV5 and TRBJ1-4; 9 bases agree with TRBD1. The junction had 6 bases not matched to a gene; V was cut back by 0 bases and J by 7 bases. The CDR3 contains 16 residues. Germline lookup yields CDR1 LGHNA and CDR2 YNLKQL (reference sequence). Here the CDR3 reads CASSQEGQGGGERLFF. The CDR3 DNA, read in part, is TGTGCCAGCAGCCAAGAGGGACAGGGAGGGGGCGAAAGATTATTT.

Notes on this clone: Gene names and germline match the mouse. The CDR3 is cut off 1 residue early in the read; its end comes from the germline J gene. The J gene is TRBJ2-5, the V gene TRBV29, with 7 bases matching TRBD1. Germline trimming cut 4 bases from V and 2 bases from J; bases unmatched to any gene: 3. In germline, CDR1 is MSHET, CDR2 SYDVDS. The CDR3 loop spans 14 amino acids. This CDR3 is CASSSQGFQDTQYF. The covered CDR3 bases are TGTGCTAGCAGTTCACAGGGGTTCCAAGACACCCAGTAC.

This clone appeared a single time. Gene names are the mouse ones. The CDR3 end is not reached by the read, which stops 1 residue before it; the germline J gene fills it in. The V gene is TRBV4, the J gene TRBJ2-7, with 7 positions matching TRBD2. Germline V lookup: CDR1 LGHDT, CDR2 YNNKQL (reference sequence). Trimming cost V 5 bases and J 0 bases; bases outside gene matches: 7. The CDR3 covers 15 residues. The chain's CDR3 is CASSDRTGSSYEQYF. CDR3 DNA (partial): TGTGCCAGCAGCGATCGGACTGGTAGCTCCTATGAACAGTAC.

As to this clone: Gene names refer to mouse genes. The read is 1 residue too short to cover the CDR3 end, so that end is filled in from the germline J gene. The chain uses TRBV13-1 and TRBJ2-1, with TRBD2 matching 11 bases. With 3 bases clipped from V and 4 bases from J, the junction kept 3 bases outside the gene matches. The CDR3 extends over 15 amino acids. CDR1 NSHNY and CDR2 SYGAGN come from the germline V gene. CDR3 DNA (partial): TGTGCCAGCAGTGGTCGACTGGGGGGGTATGCTGAGCAGTTC. Residues: CASSGRLGGYAEQF. The entire CDR3 reads CASSGRLGGYAEQFF.

Worth noting for this clone: Mouse germline and gene names are used. The DNA read from the CDR3 is TGTGCCAGCAGTCCGGGACAGCAAGACACCCAGTAC. It is translated as CASSPGQQDTQY. The entire CDR3 is CASSPGQQDTQYF. V usage is TRBV19 and J usage is TRBJ2-5, with 7 bases that match TRBD1. The read halts 1 residue ahead of the CDR3 end, with the missing end drawn from the germline J gene. The CDR3 contains 13 residues. V lost 4 bases and J lost 3; bases outside the gene matches: 2. The germline V gene encodes CDR1 FNHDT and CDR2 SITEND (reference sequence).

In regard to this clone: Mouse names are used for the genes. Read coverage stops 1 residue before the CDR3 terminus; the germline J gene supplies the remainder. V usage is TRBV2 and J usage is TRBJ2-4; no clear D gene. This CDR3 has 12 residues. V shed 0 bases and J shed 5 bases, with 3 bases lying between them. From germline, CDR1 is LGHNA and CDR2 YSYQKL. CDR3 residues: CASSQDTNTLYF. Incomplete CDR3 DNA: TGTGCCAGCAGCCAAGATACAAACACCTTGTAC.

To note about this clone: Gene names refer to mouse genes. The CDR3 end falls 1 residue outside the read, so it is completed with the germline J gene. The chain couples TRBV31 to TRBJ2-3; 11 bases fit TRBD1. The CDR3 length is 17 residues. J lost 3 bases, V lost 0 bases, and 8 bases had no gene match. Germline loops: CDR1 GKSSPN, CDR2 SITVG. The CDR3 region is CAWSLGGTGGRAETLYF. The CDR3 bases that were read are TGTGCCTGGAGTCTAGGGGGGACAGGGGGGAGGGCAGAAACGCTGTAT.

As regards this clone: Mouse gene names and germline throughout. The read gets to within 1 residue of the CDR3 end, and the germline J gene fills in the rest. This chain joins TRBV5 and TRBJ2-5; 14 positions match TRBD2. This CDR3 has 16 amino acids. In germline, CDR1 is LGHNA, CDR2 YNLKQL (reference sequence). The junction had 3 bases not matched to a gene; V was cut back by 2 bases and J by 5 bases. The CDR3 spells CASSQPGLGGRDTQYF. The part of the CDR3 DNA that was read is TGTGCCAGCAGCCAACCGGGACTGGGGGGGCGAGACACCCAGTAC.

In the case of this clone: Mouse gene names apply. Incomplete CDR3 DNA: TGCACCTGCAGTGCAGCCGGGGCGGGGGCAAACACAGAAGTCTTC. Encoded protein: CTCSAAGAGANTEVF. The full CDR3 is CTCSAAGAGANTEVFF. The chain has TRBV1 and TRBJ1-1; tentative D call: TRBD1 (5 bases). The sequence runs out 1 residue before the end of the CDR3; the remainder is reconstructed from the germline J gene. This CDR3 is 16 amino acids long. V lost 1 base to trimming and J lost 0 bases, with 12 bases between them. Looked up from germline, CDR1 is NSQYPW and CDR2 is LRSPGD (reference sequence).

Note on this clone: Mouse germline and gene names are used. The CDR3 end falls 1 residue outside the read, so it is completed with the germline J gene. The rearrangement links TRBV15 to TRBJ1-1; 9 bases fit TRBD1. V gave up 6 bases and J gave up 0 bases; unmatched junction bases: 2. Germline-derived CDR1 and CDR2 are SGHND and FRSKSL. The CDR3 runs to 14 residues. The CDR3 DNA, read in part, is TGTGCCAGCAGGAGACAGGGGGCAAACACAGAAGTCTTC. This codes for CASRRQGANTEVF. The whole CDR3 sequence is CASRRQGANTEVFF.

With regard to this clone: Genes and germline are mouse. Read sequence stops 1 residue before the CDR3 end, and the germline J gene provides the missing end. This chain uses TRBV16 with TRBJ2-1; D is ambiguous. CDR3 length: 13 residues. V lost 5 bases and J 0 bases, leaving 5 bases between the germline ends. Germline loops: CDR1 SGHSA, CDR2 FRNQAP. The sequenced part of the CDR3 DNA is TGTGCAAGCAGCCCCTTTAACTATGCTGAGCAGTTC. Translating gives CASSPFNYAEQF. The full CDR3 protein is CASSPFNYAEQFF.

With regard to this clone: Gene names follow the mouse nomenclature. The CDR3 goes on 1 residue after the read ends, and that part is filled in from the germline J gene. The chain combines TRBV5 with TRBJ1-4, with D perhaps TRBD1 (6 bases). Germline CDR1 and CDR2: LGHNA and YNLKQL (reference sequence). CDR3 size: 14 residues. V shed 0 bases and J shed 4 bases, with 6 bases lying between them. The sequenced CDR3 bases are TGTGCCAGCAGCCAAGACAGGGGCAACGAAAGATTATTT. The encoded protein is CASSQDRGNERLF. From start to end, the CDR3 is CASSQDRGNERLFF.

Remarks on this clone: Any gene name here is a mouse gene name. The CDR3 end lies 1 residue beyond the end of the read and is filled in from the germline J gene. This chain uses TRBV19 with TRBJ1-2; D not certain. This CDR3 comprises 12 residues. The germline gives CDR1 FNHDT, CDR2 SITEND (reference sequence). V lost 4 bases and J 3 bases, leaving 7 bases between the germline ends. CDR3 DNA, as far as it was read: TGTGCCAGCAGTCGGAGGGACTCCGACTACACC. Protein product: CASSRRDSDYT. The full CDR3 is CASSRRDSDYTF.

To note about this clone: Gene labels here are mouse ones. The CDR3 bases that were read are TGTGCCAGCAGTCAATTTTCCAACGAAAGATTATTT. This gives the protein CASSQFSNERLF. In full, the CDR3 is CASSQFSNERLFF. The V and J genes are TRBV19 and TRBJ1-4; D call uncertain. The read halts 1 residue ahead of the CDR3 end, with the missing end drawn from the germline J gene. Germline CDR1 is FNHDT and CDR2 is SITEND (reference sequence). Trimming cost V 4 bases and J 0 bases, with 4 bases left between them. The CDR3 length is 13 residues.

Points on this clone: Gene names refer to mouse genes. The read comes to an end 1 residue before the CDR3 does, leaving the germline J gene to fill in the end. The rearrangement uses TRBV5 and TRBJ2-4; D possibly matches TRBD1 or TRBD2 (5 bases each). CDR1 is LGHNA and CDR2 is YNLKQL in the germline V gene (reference sequence). The CDR3 loop spans 15 amino acids. V gave up 0 bases and J gave up 2 bases, with 9 bases separating them. The chain's CDR3 is CASSQDGGDQNTLYF. The DNA read from the CDR3 is TGTGCCAGCAGCCAAGACGGGGGAGATCAAAACACCTTGTAC.

This clone was counted once. Gene names follow the mouse nomenclature. Coverage ceases 1 residue before the CDR3 finishes, and the germline J gene fills in the end. The J gene is TRBJ2-3, the V gene TRBV13-1; D perhaps matches TRBD2 (7 bases). This CDR3 contains 14 residues. Trimming took 3 bases from V and 1 from J, leaving 9 bases between them. The germline V gene has CDR1 NSHNY and CDR2 SYGAGN. CDR3 DNA, as far as it was read: TGTGCCAGCAGTGTGGGGGGCGGTGCAGAAACGCTGTAT. Amino acids: CASSVGGGAETLY. The entire CDR3 reads CASSVGGGAETLYF.

Concerning this clone: Mouse names are used for the genes. The read terminates 1 residue before the CDR3 end, so the remaining end is supplied by the germline J gene. This sequence joins TRBV26 and TRBJ2-4, with D maybe TRBD1 (6 bases). Trimming took 11 bases from V and 0 from J, leaving 12 bases between them. The germline V gene has CDR1 KGHPV and CDR2 FQNQEV (reference sequence). The CDR3 runs 13 residues. CDR3: CADRDTSQNTLYF. The sequenced CDR3 bases are TGTGCCGACCGGGACACTAGTCAAAACACCTTGTAC.